This record covers a single T cell receptor beta chain. This clonotype has ten or more counts. Its antigen is still unknown. No quality values exist for individual bases; no much larger clone is one base distant. TCR libraries were constructed from approximately 390 ng RNA using the Immunoverse kit, and molecular barcoded adaptors covering alpha/delta and beta/gamma chains were employed. TCR library preparation used the same RNA that was used for transcriptome sequencing. Sequencing of the TCR libraries was done on an Illumina HiSeq 4000 with 2 x 150 cycles. The source study handled its data this way. TCR reads were aligned to human V, D, J and C references and assembled into CDR3 clonotypes with MiXCR, including quality filtering and error correction. Clonotype counts and gene usage diversity were analyzed with the tcR package in R. For inspection of raw mapping reads, RNA-seq reads were mapped by STAR aligner version 2.5.3a onto GRCh37 of the human genome. To test the effect of sequencing depth on detected clonotypes, IR-seq fastq files were randomly downsampled using Seqtk 1.3. TCRdb reworked the public reads: Q25 trimming with fastp, MiXCR clone assembly, productive beta chains retained. Rows are unified per CDR3 protein, each entry keeping the most common DNA and genes. TCRdb, not the original authors, processed these V and J calls. Counted in this sample were 30,000 to 35,000 distinct CDR3 sequences; approximately 18% of them appeared once. Approximately 16% of the sample goes to the ten largest clones.

The germline V gene (reference sequence) provides CDR1 SEHNR and CDR2 FQNEAQ. The CDR3 goes from the cysteine to the phenylalanine over 12 residues. Only the CDR3 region is kept as DNA, spanning 36 bases read in frame from base 1. V and J are truncated by 5 bases and 10 bases respectively, leaving an intervening sequence of 12 bases. Each patient had bone marrow sampled at the time of active disease. Ficoll-Hypaque density gradient centrifugation was used to isolate bone marrow mononuclear cells. To remove myeloma plasma cells, the cells were labeled with CD138 magnetic microbeads on a MACS separator, and CD138-negative cells were then collected by negative selection. Flow cytometry on an Attune NxT with CD138 antibodies was used to check the purity of the isolated cells. TRIzol reagent was used to extract total RNA, and a NanoDrop spectrophotometer was used to quantify the extracted RNA. For each patient, paired RNA-seq and IR-seq were run on the CD138-negative bone marrow sample from that patient.

This sample is drawn from a study of read filtering for tumor transcriptome and immune sequencing (dated by TCRdb to 2020 to 2021). Concerning the study at large: The cohort was composed of 16 to 20 male and some 15 female patients, with a mean age of 65.9 years and an age range of roughly 45 to 85. By revised international staging, 8 patients were R-ISS I, under 20 were R-ISS II and more than five were R-ISS III. Using the same bone marrow samples, the study ran both targeted immune repertoire sequencing and bulk whole-transcriptome sequencing and then compared the TCR repertoires from each method. A main aim was a read-filtering strategy for immune repertoire data, specifically whether clonotypes supported by a single read should be removed. Whole-transcriptome libraries were prepared with the TruSeq RNA Access Library Prep Kit after DNase treatment. Per sample, about 4.05 to 10.27 million TCR-region mapped reads were obtained with IR-seq, compared with only 85 to 1273 with RNA-seq. Study-wide findings and limitations: Rather than purified T cells, the sorted CD138-negative fraction was a mixed bone marrow immune population. Compared with RNA-seq, IR-seq captured clonotypes at much greater depth and more reliably, and a smaller IR-seq throughput was enough to identify most of the shared clonotypes. In IR-seq, single-read clonotypes were roughly 84% of clonotypes but about 3.5% of total reads; in RNA-seq they were 74.6% of clonotypes and less than 45% of reads. The correlation between IR-seq and RNA-seq shared clonotype proportions was increased by removal of single-read clonotypes.

This sequence uses TRBV7-9 and TRBJ2-1; the D element could tentatively be TRBD1 or TRBD2, as 5 bases agree for each. Sample: a population of CD138-negative cells sorted from bone marrow. This specimen's cell subset or site label, per the study, means: bone marrow mononuclear cells depleted of CD138+ plasma/myeloma cells by negative magnetic selection. This TCR came from a donor aged 40 or older with multiple myeloma. In nucleotide form, the sequence is TGTGCCAGCAGCCCCGTGGGGGAGGAGCAGTTCTTC. Its product reads: CASSPVGEEQFF.